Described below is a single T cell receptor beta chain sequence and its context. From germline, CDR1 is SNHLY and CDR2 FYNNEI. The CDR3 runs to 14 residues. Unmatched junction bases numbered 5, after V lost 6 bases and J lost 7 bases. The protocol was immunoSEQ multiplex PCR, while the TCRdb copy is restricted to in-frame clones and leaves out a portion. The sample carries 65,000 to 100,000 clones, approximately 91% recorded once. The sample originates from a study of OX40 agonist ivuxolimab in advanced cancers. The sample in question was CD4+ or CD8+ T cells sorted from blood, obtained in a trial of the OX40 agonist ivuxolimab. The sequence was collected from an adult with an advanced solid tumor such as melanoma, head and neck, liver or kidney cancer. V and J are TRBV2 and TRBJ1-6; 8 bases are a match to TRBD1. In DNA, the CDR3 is TGTGCCAGCAGCCCCCGACAGGGGAATTCACCCCTCCACTTT. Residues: CASSPRQGNSPLHF.